A single sample gave rise to the 21 T cell receptor beta chains below, sequenced in a study of shared clonotypes between healthy human individuals. Sequenced by immunoSEQ multiplex PCR; TCRdb stores in-frame clones only, minus some. Of 2.3 million or so clones detected, approximately 93% appear once; the ten largest clones hold 0.35% to 0.45%. The sample was naive CD4+ T cells from PBMCs. The subset here: CD45RA+ positively selected. These receptors originate from a man aged 18 to 29 in good health. Some clones in this sample may be carry-over from other donors' samples.

The rearrangement uses TRBV5-1 and TRBJ2-3; D is tentatively TRBD1 or TRBD2 (5 bases each). Germline CDR1 is SGHRS and CDR2 is YFSETQ. V dropped 4 bases and J dropped 3 bases, with 15 bases sitting between them. CDR3 length: 15 amino acids. CDR3 nucleotide sequence: TGCGCCAGCAGCACCTCTCGGGGCGGGACAGATACGCAGTATTTT. This translates into CASSTSRGGTDTQYF.

The chain is built from TRBV7-8 and TRBJ2-5; 15 bases are shared with TRBD2. V gave up 3 bases and J gave up 2 bases; unmatched junction bases: 4. The CDR3 length is 17 residues. Per germline, CDR1 SGHVS and CDR2 FQNEAQ. CDR3 in DNA: TGTGCCAGCAGCTTGATAGGACTAGCGGGAGGGCAAGAGACCCAGTACTTC. This encodes CASSLIGLAGGQETQYF.

The chain employs TRBV9 and TRBJ2-7; TRBD2 aligns across 14 bases. This CDR3 is built from 17 residues. Germline trimming cut 0 bases from V and 6 bases from J; bases unmatched to any gene: 8. Germline CDR1 reads SGDLS; CDR2 reads YYNGEE. CDR3 in DNA: TGTGCCAGCAGCGTAGGTTGGGGACTAGCGGGAGTCGGCGAGCAGTACTTC. Translation gives CASSVGWGLAGVGEQYF.

This rearrangement joins TRBV2 to TRBJ2-2, with D perhaps matching TRBD1 (6 bases). With 2 bases removed from V and 3 bases from J, the gap between germline ends came to 10 bases. This CDR3 is 15 amino acids long. Per the germline V gene, CDR1 is SNHLY and CDR2 is FYNNEI. The CDR3 DNA sequence: TGTGCCAGCAGTGAACAAGGACAGCACACCGGGGAGCTGTTTTTT. As protein: CASSEQGQHTGELFF.

The chain carries TRBV15 and TRBJ2-1, with TRBD2 identical over 10 bases. Germline assignment: CDR1 LNHNV and CDR2 YYDKDF (reference sequence). The V and J ends lost 6 bases and 6 bases, in that order; junction bases with no gene match: 8. This CDR3 is built from 15 residues. CDR3 coding DNA: TGTGCCACCAGAGTAACTAGCGGGGCGATCAATGAGCAGTTCTTC. Protein product: CATRVTSGAINEQFF.

This clone showed up just a few times. J is TRBJ1-5 and V is TRBV7-9; 10 positions agree with TRBD1. CDR3 size: 15 residues. Germline CDR1 reads SEHNR; CDR2 reads FQNEAQ (reference sequence). V shed 5 bases and J 4 bases; nucleotides not matched to a gene: 5. The CDR3, as DNA: TGTGCCAGCAGCGCCGGGACAGGGGCAAATCAGCCCCAGCATTTT. This gives the protein CASSAGTGANQPQHF.

This rearrangement joins TRBV5-4 to TRBJ1-4; 8 positions match TRBD1. The ends lost 4 bases at V and 8 bases at J; junction bases unmatched: 13. Looked up from germline, CDR1 is SGHNT and CDR2 is YYREEE (reference sequence). This CDR3 is built from 16 residues. The CDR3 loop is CASSDLRQGLGEKLFF. The CDR3 nucleotides read TGTGCCAGCAGCGACCTGCGACAGGGGCTGGGGGAAAAACTGTTTTTT.

A word on this clone: Other DNA sequences in the sample encode the same CDR3. The chain joins TRBV4-1 to TRBJ1-4; D not certain. The germline V and J ends were trimmed by 4 bases and 2 bases, with 11 bases remaining between them. The CDR3 consists of 15 residues. The V gene's germline CDR1 is MGHRA and CDR2 YSYEKL. For the CDR3, the DNA is TGCGCCAGCAGCCGCCCGGGAACGACTAATGAAAAACTGTTTTTT. It encodes CASSRPGTTNEKLFF.

The count of this clone is one. The gene calls are TRBV5-1 and TRBJ1-4; 9 bases are shared with TRBD1. This CDR3 contains 16 residues. V shed 4 bases, J shed 6 bases, and the junction held 10 bases outside the gene matches. The germline V gene has CDR1 SGHRS and CDR2 YFSETQ. DNA of the CDR3: TGCGCCAGCAGCCTGGGATCGGGGACAGGGTATGAAAAACTGTTTTTT. It encodes CASSLGSGTGYEKLFF.

The chain has TRBV6-1 and TRBJ1-4; TRBD1 aligns across 10 bases. The CDR3 contains 18 residues. V gave up 2 bases and J gave up 0 bases; unmatched junction bases: 6. CDR1 and CDR2 (germline): MNHNS, SASEGT. As DNA, the CDR3 is TGTGCCAGCAGTGAATCCTGGACAGGGGGTGCAACTAATGAAAAACTGTTTTTT. Protein: CASSESWTGGATNEKLFF.

The V call is TRBV11-2, the J call TRBJ2-7, with a tentative D call TRBD1 (9 bases). CDR1 is SGHAT and CDR2 is FQNNGV in the germline V gene. Trimming removed 5 bases at V and 3 bases at J, with 20 bases between. The CDR3 spans 16 residues. CDR3 DNA sequence: TGTGCCAGCAGCATAAAGACAGGGGGACTAGGCTACGAGCAGTACTTC. Translated: CASSIKTGGLGYEQYF. Filled out from reference TRBV11-2 and TRBJ2-7, the complete variable domain reads EAGVAQSPRYKIIEKRQSVAFWCNPISGHATLYWYQQILGQGPKLLIQFQNNGVVDDSQLPKDRFSAERLKGVDSTLKIQPAKLEDSAVYLCASSIKTGGLGYEQYFGPGTRLTVT.

The chain couples TRBV7-9 to TRBJ1-4; D unclear. V was shortened by 5 bases and J by 4 bases, with 11 bases between the two germline ends. Germline V CDR1 and CDR2: SEHNR, FQNEAQ (reference sequence). The length of the CDR3 is 14 residues. The CDR3 DNA reads TGTGCCAGCAGCACCGGTCGGAGTAATGAAAAACTGTTTTTT. Its translation: CASSTGRSNEKLFF.

This clone is a singleton in its sample. This sequence joins TRBV28 and TRBJ2-1; D not certain. Trimming shortened V by 7 bases and J by 2 bases, and 9 bases separated the two germline ends. From germline, CDR1 is MDHEN and CDR2 SYDVKM. CDR3 length: 13 residues. The CDR3 is CASTQGPYNEQFF. The CDR3 bases are TGTGCCAGCACCCAAGGCCCCTACAATGAGCAGTTCTTC.

The chain's CDR3 is CASRGGQETQYF. CDR3 in DNA: TGTGCCAGCAGGGGCGGCCAAGAGACCCAGTACTTC. The chain couples TRBV27 to TRBJ2-5; no clear D. Germline CDR1 is MNHEY and CDR2 is SMNVEV (reference sequence). Trimming left V 6 bases short and J 1 base short, with 6 bases between. The CDR3 covers 12 residues.

This chain connects TRBV7-9 to TRBJ2-1; TRBD1 might be the D (6 bases). CDR3 length equals 15 residues. V lost 1 base to trimming and J lost 5 bases, with 12 bases between them. Germline lookup yields CDR1 SEHNR and CDR2 FQNEAQ (reference sequence). The CDR3 DNA is TGTGCCAGCAGCTTAGTCCCGGGACAAAACAATGAGCAGTTCTTC. This sequence encodes CASSLVPGQNNEQFF.

This rearrangement joins TRBV5-1 to TRBJ1-2; no clear D. CDR1 is SGHRS, CDR2 YFSETQ, per germline. Trimming cost V 3 bases and J 7 bases, with 7 bases left between them. There are 11 residues in the CDR3. The DNA for the CDR3 is TGCGCCAGCAGCTCGGGAGGTGGCTACACCTTC. This translates into CASSSGGGYTF.

The chain links TRBV7-2 to TRBJ2-2; possibly TRBD2 for D (6 bases). The CDR3 is 15 amino acids. V lost 3 bases and J 4 bases, leaving 12 bases between the germline ends. Germline V gene data show CDR1 as SGHTA and CDR2 as FQGNSA. Here the CDR3 DNA reads TGTGCCAGCAGCTTCGGGGGAGCTGGCACCGGGGAGCTGTTTTTT. The encoded protein is CASSFGGAGTGELFF.

Comments on this clone: The DNA is left out, because the CDR3 cannot be placed on it with certainty; the CDR3 is given as TCRdb lists it. The rearrangement links TRBV6-1 to TRBJ2-3; the table's D call of TRBD2 was not tested on the DNA. Germline V gene lookup returns CDR1 MNHNS and CDR2 SASEGT. Counting both end residues, the CDR3 totals 14 amino acids. Here the CDR3 reads CASILDFTLDTQYF.

In this sample, this clone turned up once. The chain joins TRBV27 to TRBJ2-3; the match to TRBD2 covers 8 bases. The CDR3 loop spans 16 amino acids. The V gene end was trimmed by 7 bases and the J gene end by 1 base; junction bases not matched to a gene: 10. Germline V lookup: CDR1 MNHEY, CDR2 SMNVEV (reference sequence). The CDR3 spells CASNAIVAGRTDTQYF. CDR3 coding DNA: TGTGCCAGCAATGCCATAGTAGCGGGACGCACAGATACGCAGTATTTT.

The chain uses TRBV19 and TRBJ1-1, with 12 positions matching TRBD1. Germline assignment: CDR1 LNHDA and CDR2 SQIVND (reference sequence). The CDR3 contains 14 residues. Trimming removed 8 bases from V and 5 bases from J; junction bases left unmatched: 6. As DNA, the CDR3 is TGTGCCAGTGGGGGGACAGGGGGCCGGACTGAAGCTTTCTTT. Protein product: CASGGTGGRTEAFF.

This chain connects TRBV6-5 to TRBJ1-2, with a tentative D call TRBD1 (6 bases). The CDR3 consists of 13 residues. CDR1 MNHEY and CDR2 SVGAGI come from the germline V gene. Trimming shortened V by 8 bases and J by 4 bases, and 14 bases separated the two germline ends. The DNA for the CDR3 is TGTGCCAGCCGCTTCGCACAGGGCTATGGCTACACCTTC. Protein product: CASRFAQGYGYTF.